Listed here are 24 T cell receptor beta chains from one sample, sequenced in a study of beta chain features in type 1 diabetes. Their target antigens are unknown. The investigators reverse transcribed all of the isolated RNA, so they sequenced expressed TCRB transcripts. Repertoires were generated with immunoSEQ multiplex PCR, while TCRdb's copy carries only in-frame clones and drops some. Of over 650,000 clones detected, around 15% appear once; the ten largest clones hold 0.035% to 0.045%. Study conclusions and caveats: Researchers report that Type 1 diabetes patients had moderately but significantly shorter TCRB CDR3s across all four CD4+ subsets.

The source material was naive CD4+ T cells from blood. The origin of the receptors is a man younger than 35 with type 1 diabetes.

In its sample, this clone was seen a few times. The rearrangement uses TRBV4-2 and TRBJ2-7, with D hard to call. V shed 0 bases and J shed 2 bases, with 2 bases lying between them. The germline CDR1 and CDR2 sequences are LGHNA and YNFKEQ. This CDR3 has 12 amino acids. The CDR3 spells CASSQDPYEQYF. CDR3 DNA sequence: TGTGCCAGCAGCCAAGATCCCTACGAGCAGTACTTC.

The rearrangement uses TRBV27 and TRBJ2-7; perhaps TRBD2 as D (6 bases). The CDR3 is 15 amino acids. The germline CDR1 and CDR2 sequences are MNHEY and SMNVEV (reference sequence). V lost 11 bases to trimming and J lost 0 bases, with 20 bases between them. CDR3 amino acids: CAGHGGDGASYEQYF. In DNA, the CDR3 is TGTGCCGGGCACGGCGGGGACGGGGCCTCCTACGAGCAGTACTTC.

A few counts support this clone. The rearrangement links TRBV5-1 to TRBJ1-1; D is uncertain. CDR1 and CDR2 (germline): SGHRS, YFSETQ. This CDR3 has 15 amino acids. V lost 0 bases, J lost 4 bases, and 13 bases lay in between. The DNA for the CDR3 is TGCGCCAGCAGCTTGGCGGGGATTGGCGGCACTGAAGCTTTCTTT. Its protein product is CASSLAGIGGTEAFF.

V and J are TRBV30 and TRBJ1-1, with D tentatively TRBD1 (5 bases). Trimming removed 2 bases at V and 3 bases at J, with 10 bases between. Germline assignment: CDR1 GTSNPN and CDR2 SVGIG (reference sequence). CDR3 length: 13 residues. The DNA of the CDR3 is TGTGCCTGGAGTCCAGGGCAGGACACTGAAGCTTTCTTT. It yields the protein CAWSPGQDTEAFF.

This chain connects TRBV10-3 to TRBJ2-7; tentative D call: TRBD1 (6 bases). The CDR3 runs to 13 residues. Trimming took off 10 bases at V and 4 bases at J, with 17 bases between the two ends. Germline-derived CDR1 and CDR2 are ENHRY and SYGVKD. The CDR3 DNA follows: TGTGCCACCACCCGGGACACAAATTACGAGCAGTACTTC. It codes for CATTRDTNYEQYF.

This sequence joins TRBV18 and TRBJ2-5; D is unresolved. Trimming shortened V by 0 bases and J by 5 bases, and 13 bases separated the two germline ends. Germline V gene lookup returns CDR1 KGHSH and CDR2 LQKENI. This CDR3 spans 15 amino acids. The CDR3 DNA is TGTGCCAGCTCACCACCGGTGGGGATTAGGGAGACCCAGTACTTC. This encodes CASSPPVGIRETQYF.

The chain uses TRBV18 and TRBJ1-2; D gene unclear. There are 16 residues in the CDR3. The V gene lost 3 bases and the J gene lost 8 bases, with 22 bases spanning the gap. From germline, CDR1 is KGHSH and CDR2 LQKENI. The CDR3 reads CASSPELRTAGHGYTF. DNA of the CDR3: TGTGCCAGCTCACCGGAATTGAGGACGGCCGGGCACGGCTACACCTTC.

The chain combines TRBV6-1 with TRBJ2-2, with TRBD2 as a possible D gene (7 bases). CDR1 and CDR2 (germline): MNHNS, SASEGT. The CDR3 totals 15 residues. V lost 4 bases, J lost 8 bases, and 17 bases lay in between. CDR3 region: CASSGVRGQRGELFF. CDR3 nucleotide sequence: TGTGCCAGCAGTGGAGTGCGGGGGCAACGAGGGGAGCTGTTTTTT.

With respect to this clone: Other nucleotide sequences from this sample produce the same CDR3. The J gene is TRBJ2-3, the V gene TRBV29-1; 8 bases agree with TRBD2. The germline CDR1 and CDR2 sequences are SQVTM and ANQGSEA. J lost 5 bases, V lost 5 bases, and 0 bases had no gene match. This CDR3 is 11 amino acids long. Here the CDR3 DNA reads TGCAGCGTTCGGGGGGGAGATACGCAGTATTTT. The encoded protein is CSVRGGDTQYF.

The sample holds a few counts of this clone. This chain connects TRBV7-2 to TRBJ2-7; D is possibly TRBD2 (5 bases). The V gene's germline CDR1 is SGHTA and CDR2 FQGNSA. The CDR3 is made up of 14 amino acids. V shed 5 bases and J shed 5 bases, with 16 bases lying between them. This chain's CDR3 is CASSERTGRDEQYF. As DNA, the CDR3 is TGTGCCAGCAGCGAGCGGACTGGGCGGGACGAGCAGTACTTC.

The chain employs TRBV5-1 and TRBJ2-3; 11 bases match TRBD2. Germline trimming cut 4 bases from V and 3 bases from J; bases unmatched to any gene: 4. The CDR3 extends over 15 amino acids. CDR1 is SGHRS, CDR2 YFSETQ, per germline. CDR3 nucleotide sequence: TGCGCCAGCAGCCCCGGGACTAGCGGTACAGATACGCAGTATTTT. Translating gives CASSPGTSGTDTQYF.

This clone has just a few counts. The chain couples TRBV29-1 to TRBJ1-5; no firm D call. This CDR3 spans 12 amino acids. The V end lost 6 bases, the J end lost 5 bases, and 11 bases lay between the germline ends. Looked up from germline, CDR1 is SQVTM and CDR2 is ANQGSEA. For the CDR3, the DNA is TGCAGCGTCGGCCAGGATGATCAGCCCCAGCATTTT. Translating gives CSVGQDDQPQHF.

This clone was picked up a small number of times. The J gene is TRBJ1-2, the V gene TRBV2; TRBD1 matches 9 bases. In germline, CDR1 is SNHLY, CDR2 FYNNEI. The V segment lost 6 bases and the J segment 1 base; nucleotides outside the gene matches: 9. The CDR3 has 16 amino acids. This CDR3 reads CASSWDREGYNYGYTF. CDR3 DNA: TGTGCCAGCAGCTGGGACAGGGAGGGGTATAACTATGGCTACACCTTC.

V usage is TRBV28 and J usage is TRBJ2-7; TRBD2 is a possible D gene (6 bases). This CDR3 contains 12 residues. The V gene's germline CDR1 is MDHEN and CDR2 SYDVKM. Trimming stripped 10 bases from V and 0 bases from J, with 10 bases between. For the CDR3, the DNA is TGTGCCACCACTAGCACCTCCTACGAGCAGTACTTC. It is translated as CATTSTSYEQYF. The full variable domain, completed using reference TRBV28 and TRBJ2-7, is DVKVTQSSRYLVKRTGEKVFLECVQDMDHENMFWYRQDPGLGLRLIYFSYDVKMKEKGDIPEGYSVSREKKERFSLILESASTNQTSMYLCATTSTSYEQYFGPGTRLTVT.

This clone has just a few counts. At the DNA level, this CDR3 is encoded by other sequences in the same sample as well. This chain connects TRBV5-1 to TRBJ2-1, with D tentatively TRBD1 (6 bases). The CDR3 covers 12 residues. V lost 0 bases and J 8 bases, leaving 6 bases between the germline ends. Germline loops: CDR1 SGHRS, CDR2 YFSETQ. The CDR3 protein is CASSLEGDEQFF. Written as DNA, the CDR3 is TGCGCCAGCAGCTTGGAGGGGGATGAGCAGTTCTTC.

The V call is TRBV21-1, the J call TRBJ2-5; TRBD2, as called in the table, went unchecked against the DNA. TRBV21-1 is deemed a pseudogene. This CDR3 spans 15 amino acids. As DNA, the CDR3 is TGTGCCAGCAGCAAAGTCTCGTTGAGAGAAGAGACCCAGTACTTC. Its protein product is CASSKVSLREETQYF.

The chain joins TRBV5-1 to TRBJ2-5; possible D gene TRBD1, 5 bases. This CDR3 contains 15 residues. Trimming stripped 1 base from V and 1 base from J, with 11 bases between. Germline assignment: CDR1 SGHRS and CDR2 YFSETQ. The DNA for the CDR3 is TGCGCCAGCAGCTTGCAGGGCAGAATCCAAGAGACCCAGTACTTC. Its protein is CASSLQGRIQETQYF.

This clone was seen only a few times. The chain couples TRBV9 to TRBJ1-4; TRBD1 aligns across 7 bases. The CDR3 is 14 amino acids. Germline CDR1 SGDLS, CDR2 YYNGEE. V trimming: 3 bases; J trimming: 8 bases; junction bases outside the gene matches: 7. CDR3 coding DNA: TGTGCCAGCAGCGCCGACAGGGCGGACGAAAAACTGTTTTTT. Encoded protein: CASSADRADEKLFF. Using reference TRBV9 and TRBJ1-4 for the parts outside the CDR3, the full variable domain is DSGVTQTPKHLITATGQRVTLRCSPRSGDLSVYWYQQSLDQGLQFLIQYYNGEERAKGNILERFSAQQFPDLHSELNLSSLELGDSALYFCASSADRADEKLFFGSGTQLSVL.

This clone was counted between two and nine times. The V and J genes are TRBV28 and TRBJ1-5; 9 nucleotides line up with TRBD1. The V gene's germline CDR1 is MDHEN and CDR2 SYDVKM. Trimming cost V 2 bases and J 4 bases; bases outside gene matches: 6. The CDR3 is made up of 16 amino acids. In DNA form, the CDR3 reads TGTGCCAGCAGTTTAGGCGGGACAGGGTGGAATCAGCCCCAGCATTTT. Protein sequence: CASSLGGTGWNQPQHF.

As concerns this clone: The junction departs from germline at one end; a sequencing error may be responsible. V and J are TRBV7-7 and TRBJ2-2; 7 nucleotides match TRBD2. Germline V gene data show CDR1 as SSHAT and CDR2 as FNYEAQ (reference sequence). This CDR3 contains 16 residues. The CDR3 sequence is CASSPLSGTTTGELFF. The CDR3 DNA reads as TGTGCTAGCAGCCCTCTATCCGGGACTACCACCGGGGAGCTGTTTTTT.

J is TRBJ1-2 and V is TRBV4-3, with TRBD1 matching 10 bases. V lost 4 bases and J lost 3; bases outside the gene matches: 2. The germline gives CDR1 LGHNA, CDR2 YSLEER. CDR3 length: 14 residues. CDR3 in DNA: TGCGCCAGCAGCCGAGGGACAGGGGACTATGGCTACACCTTC. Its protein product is CASSRGTGDYGYTF.

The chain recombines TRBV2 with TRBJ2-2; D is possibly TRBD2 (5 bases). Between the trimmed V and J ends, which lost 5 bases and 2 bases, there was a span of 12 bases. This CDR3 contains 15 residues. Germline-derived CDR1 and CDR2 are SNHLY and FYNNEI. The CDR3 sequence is CASSLGRTNTGELFF. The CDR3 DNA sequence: TGTGCCAGCAGTCTAGGCAGGACTAACACCGGGGAGCTGTTTTTT.

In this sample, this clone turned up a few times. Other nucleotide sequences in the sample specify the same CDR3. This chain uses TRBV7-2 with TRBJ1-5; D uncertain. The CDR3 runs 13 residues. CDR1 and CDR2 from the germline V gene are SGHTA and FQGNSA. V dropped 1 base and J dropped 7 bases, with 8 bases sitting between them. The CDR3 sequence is CASSLVGGQPQHF. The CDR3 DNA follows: TGTGCCAGCAGCTTAGTAGGTGGGCAGCCCCAGCATTTT.

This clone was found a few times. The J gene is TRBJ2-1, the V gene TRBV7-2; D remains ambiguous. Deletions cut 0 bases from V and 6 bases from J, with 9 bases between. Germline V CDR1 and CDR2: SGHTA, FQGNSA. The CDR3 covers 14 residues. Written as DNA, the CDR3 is TGTGCCAGCAGCTTAGCGTTAGCTGGCAATGAGCAGTTCTTC. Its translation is CASSLALAGNEQFF. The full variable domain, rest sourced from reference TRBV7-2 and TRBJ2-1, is GAGVSQSPSNKVTEKGKDVELRCDPISGHTALYWYRQSLGQGLEFLIYFQGNSAPDKSGLPSDRFSAERTGGSVSTLTIQRTQQEDSAVYLCASSLALAGNEQFFGPGTRLTVL.